Listed below are T cell receptor beta chains from one sample, sequenced in a study of CD8+CD57+ T cells in acquired aplastic anemia. TCRdb reprocessed the reads with MiXCR, giving one entry per CDR3 protein. The sample includes about 180,000 distinct CDR3 sequences, approximately 48% of them seen just once. Material for sequencing was sorted CD4+, CD8+, or CD8+CD57+ T cells (not recorded which) from PBMCs. These receptors were obtained from a human donor with aplastic anemia. Each CDR3 is given with its conserved first and last residue.

V: TRBV3-1; CDR3: CASSQQGSGNTIYF
V: TRBV20-1; CDR3: CSAETSGRLTYEQYF
V: TRBV19; CDR3: CASSKGRGANEKLFF
V: TRBV9; CDR3: CASSTGGGLGNEQFF
V: TRBV5-1; CDR3: CASRITGDTEAFF
V: TRBV6-1; CDR3: CASSDRAGNEKLFF
V: TRBV3-1; CDR3: CASSPGQGTYGYTF
V: TRBV7-8; CDR3: CASSYLGPGNTEAFF
V: TRBV19; CDR3: CASSIRAGPSYNERFF
V: TRBV15; CDR3: CATSRGGGGYTF
V: TRBV19; CDR3: CASSIAKDSGNTF
V: TRBV7-8; CDR3: CASSLAPGTDTQYF
V: TRBV29-1; CDR3: CSVAGLAGGFTDTQYF
V: TRBV7-2; CDR3: CACSLAGITDTQYF
V: TRBV29-1; CDR3: CSVETSTLYEQYF
V: TRBV20-1; CDR3: CSAKHGQGTDTQYF
V: TRBV7-3; CDR3: CASSPQLAGGTDTQYF
V: TRBV14; CDR3: CASSQERGSYEQYF
V: TRBV20-1; CDR3: CSAKSLGTF
V: TRBV11-1; CDR3: CASSARPGTSGGAQDTQYF
V: TRBV20-1; CDR3: CSARGSSVGQTF
V: TRBV29-1; CDR3: CSVRTENTEAFF
V: TRBV29-1; CDR3: CSHPWRGEQFF
V: TRBV7-2; CDR3: CASSLGGPSYEQYF
V: TRBV2; CDR3: CASSEKGSIGTDTQYF
V: TRBV19; CDR3: CASIKGDKNTEAFF
V: TRBV25-1; CDR3: CASSAATGTGSYEQYF